This T cell receptor (beta chain) comes out of a study of blood T cell repertoires in COVID-19. Study at large: Sources were T cells, B-cell-depleted T cells, or PBMCs; the material itself was cDNA or gDNA.

In the original workflow: It was from reference gene primer amplification that nucleated cell counts were estimated. Here immunoSEQ multiplex PCR was the method, and the copy in TCRdb shows in-frame clones only, minus some. The V and J calls and clone size were taken over from that table, and D and trimming were inferred from the DNA. The table shows around 320,000 clones, with 85% occurring only once. The material sequenced was peripheral blood. The sequence was collected from a human donor in a cohort sampled during active COVID-19.

The CDR3 is CACAQGMPNEKLFF. CDR3 in DNA: TGTGCCTGCGCCCAGGGGATGCCTAATGAAAAACTGTTTTTT. The chain joins TRBV30 to TRBJ1-4; weak D call: TRBD1 (6 bases). CDR1 is GTSNPN and CDR2 is SVGIG in the germline V gene (reference sequence). This CDR3 region has 14 residues. Trimming cost V 6 bases and J 3 bases, with 14 bases left between them. Full variable domain (remainder filled in from reference TRBV30 and TRBJ1-4): SQTIHQWPATLVQPVGSPLSLECTVEGTSNPNLYWYRQAAGRGLQLLFYSVGIGQISSEVPQNLSASRPQDRQFILSSKKLLLSDSGFYLCACAQGMPNEKLFFGSGTQLSVL.